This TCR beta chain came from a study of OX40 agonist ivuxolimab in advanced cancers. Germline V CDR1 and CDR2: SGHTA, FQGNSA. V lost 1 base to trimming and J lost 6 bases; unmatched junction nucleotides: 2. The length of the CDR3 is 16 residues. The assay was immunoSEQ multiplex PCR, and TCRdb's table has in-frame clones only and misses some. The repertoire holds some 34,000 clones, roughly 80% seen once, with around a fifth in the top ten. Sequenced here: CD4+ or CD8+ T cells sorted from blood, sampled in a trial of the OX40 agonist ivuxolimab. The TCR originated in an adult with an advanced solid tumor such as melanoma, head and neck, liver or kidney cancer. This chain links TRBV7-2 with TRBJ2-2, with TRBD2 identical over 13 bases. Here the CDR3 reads CASSLELAGGAGELFF. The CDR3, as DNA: TGTGCCAGCAGCTTAGAACTAGCGGGAGGGGCCGGGGAGCTGTTTTTT.